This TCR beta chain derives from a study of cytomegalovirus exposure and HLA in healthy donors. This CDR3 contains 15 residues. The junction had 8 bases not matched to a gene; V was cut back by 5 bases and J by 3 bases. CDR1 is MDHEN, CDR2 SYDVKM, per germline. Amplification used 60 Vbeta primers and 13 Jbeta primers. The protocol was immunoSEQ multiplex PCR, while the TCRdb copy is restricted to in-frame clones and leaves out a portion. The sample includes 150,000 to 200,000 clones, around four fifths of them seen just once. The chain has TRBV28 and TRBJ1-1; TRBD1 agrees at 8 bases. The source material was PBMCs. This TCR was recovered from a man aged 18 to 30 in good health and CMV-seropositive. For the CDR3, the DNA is TGTGCCAGCAGTAGCTCTGCACAGGGGGACACTGAAGCTTTCTTT. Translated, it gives CASSSSAQGDTEAFF. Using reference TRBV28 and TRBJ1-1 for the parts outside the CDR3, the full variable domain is DVKVTQSSRYLVKRTGEKVFLECVQDMDHENMFWYRQDPGLGLRLIYFSYDVKMKEKGDIPEGYSVSREKKERFSLILESASTNQTSMYLCASSSSAQGDTEAFFGQGTRLTVV.